This T cell receptor (beta chain) derives from a study of blood T cell repertoires in COVID-19. Study context: The study drew acute and convalescent COVID-19 samples from the United States, Italy and Spain. Sources were T cells, B-cell-depleted T cells, or PBMCs; the material itself was cDNA or gDNA.

The CDR3 is 12 amino acids. Germline V gene lookup returns CDR1 SNHLY and CDR2 FYNNEI. V was cut by 4 bases and J by 7 bases, with 10 bases left in between. Per the original methods: Nucleated cell counts were estimated from reference gene primer amplification. Only in-frame clones appear in the TCRdb table, and some are missing; sequencing was by immunoSEQ multiplex PCR. Clone size and the V and J calls come from that table; the DNA yielded D and trimming. Found here are 200,000 to 250,000 clones, about nine tenths of them singletons; the top ten hold under 3%. Symptom resolution, clearance, or two negative PCRs marked donors in Cohort 3 as recovered.

V gene TRBV2 combines with J gene TRBJ2-5, with TRBD2 as a possible D gene (5 bases). Sequencing input: PBMCs or T cells enriched from blood (not recorded which). This TCR derives from a woman aged 30 to 39 who had recovered from COVID-19. In DNA, the CDR3 is TGTGCCAGCAGTGTTACTAGAGGGACCCAGTACTTC. This gives the protein CASSVTRGTQYF.